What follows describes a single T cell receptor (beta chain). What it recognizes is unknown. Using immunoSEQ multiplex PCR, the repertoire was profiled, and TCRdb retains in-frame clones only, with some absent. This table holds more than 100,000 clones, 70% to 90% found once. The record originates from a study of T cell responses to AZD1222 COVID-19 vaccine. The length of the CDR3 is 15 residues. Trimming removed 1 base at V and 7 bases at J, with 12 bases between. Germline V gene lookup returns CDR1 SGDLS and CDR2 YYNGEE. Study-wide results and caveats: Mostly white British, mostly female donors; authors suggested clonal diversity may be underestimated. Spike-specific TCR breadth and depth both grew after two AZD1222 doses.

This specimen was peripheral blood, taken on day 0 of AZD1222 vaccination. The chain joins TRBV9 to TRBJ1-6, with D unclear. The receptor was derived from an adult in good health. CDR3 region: CASSVSRGLNSPLHF. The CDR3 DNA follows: TGTGCCAGCAGCGTATCTCGGGGTCTAAATTCACCCCTCCACTTT.